This section outlines one T cell receptor (beta chain) sequence together with its context. RNA transcripts provided the source from which TCR beta CDR3 regions were amplified. When the TCR CDR3 underwent first-round RT-PCR, the HTBI primer set was used. Each CDR3 protein is one row after TCRdb ran MiXCR on the multiplex PCR reads. Among about 400,000 distinct CDR3 sequences listed, around 13% were seen once. This sample was included in a study of T cells in Graves' hyperthyroidism and ophthalmopathy. The clonotype comes from a woman in her 30s with Graves' ophthalmopathy. The sequenced material came from blood.

CDR3 in amino acids: CASSQEVTLTYEQYF. The CDR3 DNA reads TGCGCCAGCAGCCAAGAGGTGACTTTAACCTACGAGCAGTACTTC. The V call is TRBV4-1, the J call TRBJ2-7; D is unresolved. V was pared by 0 bases and J by 2 bases, with 11 bases between. This CDR3 region has 15 residues. CDR1 and CDR2 from the germline V gene are MGHRA and YSYEKL.